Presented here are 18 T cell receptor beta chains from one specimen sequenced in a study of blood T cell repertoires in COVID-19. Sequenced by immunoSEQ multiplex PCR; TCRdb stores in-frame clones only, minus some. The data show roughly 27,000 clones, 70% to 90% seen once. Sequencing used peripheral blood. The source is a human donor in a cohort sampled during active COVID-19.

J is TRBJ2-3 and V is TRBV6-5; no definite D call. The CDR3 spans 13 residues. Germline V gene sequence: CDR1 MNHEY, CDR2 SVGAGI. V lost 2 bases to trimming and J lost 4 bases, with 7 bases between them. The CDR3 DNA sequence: TGTGCCAGCAGTTACCGTAGCTCAGATACGCAGTATTTT. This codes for CASSYRSSDTQYF.

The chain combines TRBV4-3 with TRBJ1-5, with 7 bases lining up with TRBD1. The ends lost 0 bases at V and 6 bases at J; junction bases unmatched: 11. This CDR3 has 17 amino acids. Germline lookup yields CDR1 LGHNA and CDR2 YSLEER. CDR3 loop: CASSQDLRDSGSQPQHF. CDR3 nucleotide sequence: TGCGCCAGCAGCCAAGATCTGAGGGACAGCGGGAGTCAGCCCCAGCATTTT.

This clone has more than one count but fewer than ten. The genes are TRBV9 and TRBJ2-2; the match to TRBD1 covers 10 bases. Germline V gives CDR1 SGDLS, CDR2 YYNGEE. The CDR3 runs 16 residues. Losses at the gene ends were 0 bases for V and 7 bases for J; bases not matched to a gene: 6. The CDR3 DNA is TGTGCCAGCAGCGTAGACGTGACAGGGGGCGACGGGGAGCTGTTTTTT. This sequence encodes CASSVDVTGGDGELFF.

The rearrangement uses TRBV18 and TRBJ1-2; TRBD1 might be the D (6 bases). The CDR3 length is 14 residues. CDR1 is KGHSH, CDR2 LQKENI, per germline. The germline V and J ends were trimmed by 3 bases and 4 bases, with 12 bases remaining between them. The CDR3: CASSPGTRGYGYTF. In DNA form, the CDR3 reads TGTGCCAGCTCACCCGGGACCAGGGGCTATGGCTACACCTTC.

The CDR3 DNA sequence: TGTGCCAGCAGTGAGGCCCTCCTTCCGCCGACTAGCGGGGGGGCCTACGAGCAGTTCTTC. Translating it yields CASSEALLPPTSGGAYEQFF. The chain employs TRBV2 and TRBJ2-1; TRBD2 matches 14 bases. Trimming took 3 bases from V and 10 from J; bases not matched to a gene: 20. The CDR3 totals 20 residues. The germline V gene encodes CDR1 SNHLY and CDR2 FYNNEI.

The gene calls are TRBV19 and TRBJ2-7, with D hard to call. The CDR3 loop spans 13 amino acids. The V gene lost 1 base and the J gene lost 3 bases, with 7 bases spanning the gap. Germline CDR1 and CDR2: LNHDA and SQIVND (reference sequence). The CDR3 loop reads CASSIGPSYEQYF. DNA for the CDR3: TGTGCCAGTAGTATAGGCCCTAGCTACGAGCAGTACTTC.

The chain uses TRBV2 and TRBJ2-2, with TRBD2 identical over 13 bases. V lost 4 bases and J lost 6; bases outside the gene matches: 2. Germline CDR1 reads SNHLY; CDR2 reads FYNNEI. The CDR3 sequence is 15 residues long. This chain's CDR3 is CASSGTSGGAGELFF. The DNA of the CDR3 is TGTGCCAGCAGTGGTACTAGCGGGGGGGCCGGGGAGCTGTTTTTT.

This chain's CDR3 is CASSVFTNYGYTF. In nucleotides, the CDR3 is TGTGCCAGCAGTGTTTTCACTAACTATGGCTACACCTTC. The rearrangement uses TRBV2 and TRBJ1-2, with no clear D. With 4 bases removed from V and 0 bases from J, the gap between germline ends came to 6 bases. The CDR3 spans 13 residues. CDR1 is SNHLY and CDR2 is FYNNEI in the germline V gene. The entire variable domain, with the rest obtained from reference TRBV2 and TRBJ1-2, is as follows: EPEVTQTPSHQVTQMGQEVILRCVPISNHLYFYWYRQILGQKVEFLVSFYNNEISEKSEIFDDQFSVERPDGSNFTLKIRSTKLEDSAMYFCASSVFTNYGYTFGSGTRLTVV.

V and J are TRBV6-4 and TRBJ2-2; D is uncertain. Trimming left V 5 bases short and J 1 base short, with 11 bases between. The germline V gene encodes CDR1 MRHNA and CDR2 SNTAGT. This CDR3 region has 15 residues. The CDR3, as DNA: TGTGCCAGCAGTCCCCAAAGCCTGAACACCGGGGAGCTGTTTTTT. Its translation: CASSPQSLNTGELFF.

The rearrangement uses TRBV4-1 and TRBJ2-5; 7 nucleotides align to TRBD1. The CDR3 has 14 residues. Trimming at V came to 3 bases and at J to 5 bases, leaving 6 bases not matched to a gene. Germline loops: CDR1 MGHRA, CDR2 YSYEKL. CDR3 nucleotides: TGCGCCAGCAGCCACCGACAGGGTGGTGAGACCCAGTACTTC. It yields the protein CASSHRQGGETQYF.

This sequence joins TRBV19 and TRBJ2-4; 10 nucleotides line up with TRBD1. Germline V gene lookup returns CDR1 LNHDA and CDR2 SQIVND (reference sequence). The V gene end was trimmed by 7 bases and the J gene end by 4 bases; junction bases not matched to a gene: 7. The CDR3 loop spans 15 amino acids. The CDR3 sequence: CASTPTGGIKNIQYF. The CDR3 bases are TGTGCCAGTACCCCGACAGGGGGCATAAAAAACATTCAGTACTTC.

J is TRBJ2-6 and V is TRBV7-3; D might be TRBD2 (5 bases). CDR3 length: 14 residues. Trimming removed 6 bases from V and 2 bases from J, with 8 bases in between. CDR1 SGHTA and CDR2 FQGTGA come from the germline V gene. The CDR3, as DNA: TGTGCCAGCAGGTCCGGGACTGGGGCCAACGTCCTGACTTTC. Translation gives CASRSGTGANVLTF.

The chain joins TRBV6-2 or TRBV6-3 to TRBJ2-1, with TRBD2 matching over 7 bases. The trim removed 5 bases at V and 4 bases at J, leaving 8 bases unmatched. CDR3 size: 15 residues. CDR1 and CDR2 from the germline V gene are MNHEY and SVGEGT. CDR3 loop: CASSPAGGGYNEQFF. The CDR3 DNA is TGTGCCAGCAGTCCGGCCGGCGGGGGATACAATGAGCAGTTCTTC.

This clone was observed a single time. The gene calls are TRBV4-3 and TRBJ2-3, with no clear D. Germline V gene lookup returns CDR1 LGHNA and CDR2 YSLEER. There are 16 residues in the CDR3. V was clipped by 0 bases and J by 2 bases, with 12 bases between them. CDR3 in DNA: TGCGCCAGCAGCCAAGATTCCCTTAAAGCCACAGATACGCAGTATTTT. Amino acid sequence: CASSQDSLKATDTQYF.

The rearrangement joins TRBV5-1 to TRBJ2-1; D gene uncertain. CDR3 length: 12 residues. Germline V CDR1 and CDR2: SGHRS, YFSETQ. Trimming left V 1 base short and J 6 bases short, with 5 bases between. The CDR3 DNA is TGCGCCAGCAGCTTGACTGCCAATGAGCAGTTCTTC. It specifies CASSLTANEQFF.

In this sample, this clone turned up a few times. The CDR3 is CASSLEFQGYEQYF. CDR3 bases: TGTGCCAGCAGCTTGGAGTTTCAGGGTTACGAGCAGTACTTC. V and J are TRBV11-2 and TRBJ2-7, with TRBD1 as a possible D gene (5 bases). The V end lost 3 bases, the J end lost 4 bases, and 13 bases lay between the germline ends. Germline loops: CDR1 SGHAT, CDR2 FQNNGV. This CDR3 is built from 14 residues.

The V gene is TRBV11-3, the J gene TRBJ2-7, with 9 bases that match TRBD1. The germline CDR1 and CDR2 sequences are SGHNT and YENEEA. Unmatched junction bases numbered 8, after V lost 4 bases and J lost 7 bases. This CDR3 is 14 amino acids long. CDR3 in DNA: TGTGCCAGCAGCTCTGGGACAGGGATCAGAGAGCAGTACTTC. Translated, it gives CASSSGTGIREQYF.

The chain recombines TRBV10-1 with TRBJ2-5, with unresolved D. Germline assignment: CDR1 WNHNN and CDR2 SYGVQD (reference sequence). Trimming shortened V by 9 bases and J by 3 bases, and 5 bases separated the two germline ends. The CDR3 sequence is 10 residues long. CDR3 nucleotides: TGCGCCAGTAATGAAGAGACCCAGTACTTC. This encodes CASNEETQYF.